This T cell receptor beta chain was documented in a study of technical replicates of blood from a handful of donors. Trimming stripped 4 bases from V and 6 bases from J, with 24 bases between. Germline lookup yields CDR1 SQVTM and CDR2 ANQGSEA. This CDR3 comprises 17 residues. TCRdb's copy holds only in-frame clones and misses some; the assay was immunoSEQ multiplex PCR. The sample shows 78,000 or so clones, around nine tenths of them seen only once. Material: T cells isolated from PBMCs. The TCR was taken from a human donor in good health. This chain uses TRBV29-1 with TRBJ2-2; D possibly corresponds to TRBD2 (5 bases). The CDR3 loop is CSVGPQKGRFEAGELFF. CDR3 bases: TGCAGCGTTGGACCCCAGAAAGGGAGATTTGAGGCCGGGGAGCTGTTTTTT.